A selection of T cell receptor beta chains follows, all from one sample in a study of blood T cell repertoires in COVID-19. This table comes from immunoSEQ multiplex PCR, and its TCRdb copy is limited to in-frame clones, with some not included. The table records 200,000 or so clones, more than 80% of them present only once. Sequenced sample: peripheral blood. The source is a woman older than 75 with COVID-19, enrolled during active disease. Each CDR3 is given with its conserved first and last residue. A D gene is named only where the DNA matches it firmly. Where a row states a size, it is once, few, many or the class of an expanded clone; other rows omit it.

V,J,size,D,DNA,CDR3
TRBV28,TRBJ1-6,few,TRBD1,TGTGCCGGTAACAGGGGGCGGGATAATTCACCCCTCCACTTT,CAGNRGRDNSPLHF
TRBV6-6,TRBJ2-7,once,TRBD1,TGTGCCAGCAGTCTCCGACAGGGGTCGGAGCAGTACTTC,CASSLRQGSEQYF
TRBV5-6,TRBJ2-5,.,TRBD2,TGTGCCAGCAGCCCTTTAGCGGGGGGACAAGAGACCCAGTACTTC,CASSPLAGGQETQYF
TRBV10-2,TRBJ2-1,many,TRBD2,TGCGCCAGCAGGCTAGCGGGAGACTCCTACAATGAGCAGTTCTTC,CASRLAGDSYNEQFF
TRBV7-2,TRBJ2-2,once,.,TGTGCCAGCAGCTTAAACGGCAGGGGCGGCACCGGGGAGCTGTTTTTT,CASSLNGRGGTGELFF
TRBV7-8,TRBJ2-7,.,.,TGTGCCAGCAGCTTATCCGCCAGTTTCTACGAGCAGTACTTC,CASSLSASFYEQYF
TRBV7-9,TRBJ1-1,.,TRBD1,TGTGCCAGCAGCTTCTTCGACAGGGGAGGCACTGAAGCTTTCTTT,CASSFFDRGGTEAFF
TRBV4-2,TRBJ1-4,once,TRBD1,TGTGCCAGCAGCCGGAGTGGTGCGGGACAGGGTGTAAAACTGTTTTTT,CASSRSGAGQGVKLFF
TRBV18,TRBJ2-1,few,TRBD1,TGTGCCAGCTCACCAAGGGACAGGGACTACAATGAGCAGTTCTTC,CASSPRDRDYNEQFF
TRBV5-1,TRBJ2-3,once,TRBD2,TGCGCCAGCAGCTTGGCATTTATACCAGCCACTAGCGGTCCTAGCACAGATACGCAGTATTTT,CASSLAFIPATSGPSTDTQYF
TRBV4-3,TRBJ1-1,.,.,TGCGCCAGCAGCCAACCCGGACAGAACACTGAAGCTTTCTTT,CASSQPGQNTEAFF
TRBV19,TRBJ1-4,.,.,TGTGCCAGCAACGACTTAGGTGGAGCAACTAATGAAAAACTGTTTTTT,CASNDLGGATNEKLFF
TRBV7-2,TRBJ2-2,once,TRBD1,TGTGCCAAGGGGGACAGGGCGGAGGCCGGGGAGCTGTTTTTT,CAKGDRAEAGELFF
TRBV15,TRBJ2-2,.,.,TGTGCCACCAGCAGAGAACAGGCCAACACCGGGGAGCTGTTTTTT,CATSREQANTGELFF
TRBV10-3,TRBJ1-6,.,TRBD1,TGTGCCATCAGCGGACAGGGTAATTCACCCCTCCACTTT,CAISGQGNSPLHF
TRBV19,TRBJ1-6,.,.,TGTGCCAGTAGTATAGATCTGGACACATCACCCCTCCACTTT,CASSIDLDTSPLHF
TRBV6-2/TRBV6-3,TRBJ1-4,once,.,TGTGCCAGCAGTTACGGGCAAGAAAAACTGTTTTTT,CASSYGQEKLFF
TRBV11-3,TRBJ2-5,.,.,TGTGCCAGCAGCTTGGGGAGGATGGCCCAAGAGACCCAGTACTTC,CASSLGRMAQETQYF
TRBV28,TRBJ1-2,few,.,TGTGCCAGCAGTTTAGAGGTTGGGGAGATTCACTATGGCTACACCTTC,CASSLEVGEIHYGYTF
TRBV11-1,TRBJ2-5,once,.,TGTGCCAGCAGCTTGGAGTCGGCGGAAGAGACCCAGTACTTC,CASSLESAEETQYF
TRBV4-1,TRBJ2-7,.,.,TGCGCCAGCAGCCAAGGGAGGAACTTACCGGGGGACGAGCAGTACTTC,CASSQGRNLPGDEQYF
TRBV7-6,TRBJ2-5,.,.,TGTGCCAGCAGCTTAGAACGGACAGAGGCAGGGGAGACCCAGTACTTC,CASSLERTEAGETQYF
TRBV5-5,TRBJ1-4,.,.,TGTGCCAGCAGCTTGGGGTGGTTTCTAAAAAATGAAAAACTGTTTTTT,CASSLGWFLKNEKLFF
TRBV27,TRBJ2-2,.,TRBD2,TGTGCCAGCCTGCGTTTAGCGGGAACCGGGGAGCTGTTTTTT,CASLRLAGTGELFF
TRBV10-3,TRBJ1-2,.,.,TGTGCCATCAGTGGAGGTTTAGACTATGGCTACACCTTC,CAISGGLDYGYTF
TRBV10-3,TRBJ2-4,.,.,TGTGCCATCAGTGAGGGGCCTTCCAAAAACATTCAGTACTTC,CAISEGPSKNIQYF
TRBV2,TRBJ2-4,.,TRBD1,TGTGCCAGCAGTGAGGCCGGGACAGGGGTTAACATTCAGTACTTC,CASSEAGTGVNIQYF
TRBV10-3,TRBJ2-5,.,TRBD2,TGTGCCATCAGGCGGGAGGACCAAGAGACCCAGTACTTC,CAIRREDQETQYF
TRBV2,TRBJ1-1,.,.,TGTGCCAGCACTTCGGCGGGGCAAATCAGTGGCACTGAAGCTTTCTTT,CASTSAGQISGTEAFF
TRBV28,TRBJ2-5,.,.,TGTGCCAGCAGTTTCGCCGACAGAAAAGAGACCCAGTACTTC,CASSFADRKETQYF
TRBV19,TRBJ1-5,.,TRBD1,TGTGCCAGTAGTTCGTCCGGGACAGGGGATCTTAGCAATCAGCCCCAGCATTTT,CASSSSGTGDLSNQPQHF
TRBV28,TRBJ2-3,.,TRBD2,TGTGCCAGCAGCCAAAGCGCTAGCGGGAGGGCCCCCGTGCAGTATTTT,CASSQSASGRAPVQYF
TRBV27,TRBJ1-1,.,.,TGTGCCAGCAGTTTAAGTGGGACATCCTCTGAAGCTTTCTTT,CASSLSGTSSEAFF
TRBV3-1/TRBV3-2,TRBJ1-3,.,.,TGTGCCAGCAGCCCGAACAGGGTATTTGGAAACACCATATATTTT,CASSPNRVFGNTIYF
TRBV4-3,TRBJ2-1,.,.,TGCGCCAGCAGCCAAGACAAGAGCTCCTACAATGAGCAGTTCTTC,CASSQDKSSYNEQFF